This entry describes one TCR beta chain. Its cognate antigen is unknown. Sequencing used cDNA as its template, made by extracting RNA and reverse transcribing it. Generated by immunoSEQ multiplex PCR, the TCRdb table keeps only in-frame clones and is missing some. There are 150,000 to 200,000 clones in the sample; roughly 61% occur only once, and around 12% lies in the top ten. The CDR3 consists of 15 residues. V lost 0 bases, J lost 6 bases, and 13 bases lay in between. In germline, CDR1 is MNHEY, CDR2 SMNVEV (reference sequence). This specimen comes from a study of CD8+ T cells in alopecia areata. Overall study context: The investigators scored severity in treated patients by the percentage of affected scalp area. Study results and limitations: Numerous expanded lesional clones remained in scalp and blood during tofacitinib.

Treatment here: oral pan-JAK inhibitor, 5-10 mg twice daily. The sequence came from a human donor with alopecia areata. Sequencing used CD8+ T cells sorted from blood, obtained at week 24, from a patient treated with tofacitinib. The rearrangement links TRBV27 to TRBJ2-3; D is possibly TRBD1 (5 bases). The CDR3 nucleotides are TGTGCCAGCAGTTTATCGAGGCAGGGTGGGGATACGCAGTATTTT. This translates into CASSLSRQGGDTQYF.